These 14 T cell receptor beta chains share one sample of origin, sequenced in a study of beta chain features in type 1 diabetes. Investigators reverse transcribed all isolated RNA, so they sequenced expressed TCRB transcripts. Sequencing was performed with immunoSEQ multiplex PCR; in TCRdb, only in-frame clones are kept and a portion is missing. This sample has 120,000 to 150,000 clones, with 10% to 15% found just once. Study results and limitations: Patients with Type 1 diabetes showed moderately but significantly shorter TCRB CDR3s in all four CD4+ subsets.

Their antigen targets remain unknown. Material: central memory CD4+ T cells from blood. The receptors shown here come from a man aged 18 to 35 with type 1 diabetes.

This clone has a handful of counts. The CDR3, as DNA: TGTGCCAGCAGGCCTCAATACGATACGCAGTATTTT. Translation gives CASRPQYDTQYF. The chain couples TRBV6-1 to TRBJ2-3, with unresolved D. The V end lost 6 bases, the J end lost 6 bases, and 10 bases lay between the germline ends. The V gene's germline CDR1 is MNHNS and CDR2 SASEGT. The CDR3 consists of 12 residues.

The chain uses TRBV30 and TRBJ1-1; 10 nucleotides line up with TRBD1. Germline CDR1 and CDR2: GTSNPN and SVGIG (reference sequence). There are 13 residues in the CDR3. J was trimmed by 11 bases and V by 0 bases; bases with no gene match: 6. The CDR3 DNA follows: TGTGCCTGGAGTGTATCCGGGACAGGGGAGGCTTTCTTT. Translating it yields CAWSVSGTGEAFF. Full variable domain (outside the CDR3, taken from reference TRBV30 and TRBJ1-1): SQTIHQWPATLVQPVGSPLSLECTVEGTSNPNLYWYRQAAGRGLQLLFYSVGIGQISSEVPQNLSASRPQDRQFILSSKKLLLSDSGFYLCAWSVSGTGEAFFGQGTRLTVV.

This clone was observed a few times. The chain links TRBV7-6 to TRBJ1-4; D might be TRBD1 (6 bases). Germline V lookup: CDR1 SGHVS, CDR2 FNYEAQ. There are 15 residues in the CDR3. Trimming took off 6 bases at V and 6 bases at J, with 17 bases between the two ends. The CDR3 loop is CASRRTTDSYEKLFF. CDR3 nucleotide sequence: TGTGCCAGCAGACGAACAACGGACAGTTATGAAAAACTGTTTTTT.

V usage is TRBV5-1 and J usage is TRBJ2-1; 8 bases align to TRBD2. CDR3 length: 16 residues. V lost 0 bases, J lost 10 bases, and 12 bases stayed unmatched. Per germline, CDR1 SGHRS and CDR2 YFSETQ. In DNA, the CDR3 is TGCGCCAGCAGCTTGGAGGCGGGGGGACTCCAGGGCGAGCAGTTCTTC. Translated, it gives CASSLEAGGLQGEQFF. Filled out from reference TRBV5-1 and TRBJ2-1, the complete variable domain reads KAGVTQTPRYLIKTRGQQVTLSCSPISGHRSVSWYQQTPGQGLQFLFEYFSETQRNKGNFPGRFSGRQFSNSRSEMNVSTLELGDSALYLCASSLEAGGLQGEQFFGPGTRLTVL.

CDR3 region: CASSPQGNNEQFF. The CDR3, as DNA: TGTGCCAGCAGCCCTCAGGGAAACAATGAGCAGTTCTTC. The rearrangement joins TRBV7-9 to TRBJ2-1; the D gene is possibly TRBD1 (5 bases). With 5 bases removed from V and 5 bases from J, the gap between germline ends came to 10 bases. The CDR3 consists of 13 residues. Germline V gives CDR1 SEHNR, CDR2 FQNEAQ (reference sequence).

This sequence joins TRBV28 and TRBJ2-5; D is uncertain. The CDR3 runs 12 residues. V lost 4 bases to trimming and J lost 5 bases, with 8 bases between them. Germline V gives CDR1 MDHEN, CDR2 SYDVKM. CDR3 sequence reads: CASSWSPETQYF. The CDR3 nucleotides read TGTGCCAGCAGTTGGTCCCCCGAGACCCAGTACTTC.

The V and J genes are TRBV4-2 and TRBJ1-2, with 8 bases fitting TRBD1. V lost 0 bases, J lost 4 bases, and 10 bases stayed unmatched. Germline assignment: CDR1 LGHNA and CDR2 YNFKEQ. The CDR3 spans 17 residues. CDR3 loop: CASSQERGYRGAYGYTF. CDR3 in DNA: TGTGCCAGCAGCCAAGAGAGGGGCTACAGGGGGGCCTATGGCTACACCTTC.

This clone turned up a few times. V gene TRBV30 combines with J gene TRBJ2-7; D is unclear. The CDR3 extends over 12 amino acids. Trimming took 1 base from V and 2 from J, leaving 6 bases between them. The V gene's germline CDR1 is GTSNPN and CDR2 SVGIG (reference sequence). The CDR3 sequence is CAWSALTYEQYF. CDR3 coding DNA: TGTGCCTGGAGTGCACTCACCTACGAGCAGTACTTC.

V usage is TRBV4-1 and J usage is TRBJ1-5; unclear D gene. CDR3 length equals 14 residues. The germline V and J ends were trimmed by 1 base and 9 bases, with 13 bases remaining between them. CDR1 is MGHRA and CDR2 is YSYEKL in the germline V gene. This chain's CDR3 is CASSQGGVKGPQHF. In nucleotides, the CDR3 is TGCGCCAGCAGCCAAGGTGGCGTCAAGGGGCCCCAGCATTTT.

The chain combines TRBV30 with TRBJ1-2; the match to TRBD1 covers 9 bases. This CDR3 has 15 residues. V lost 4 bases to trimming and J lost 4 bases; unmatched junction nucleotides: 10. CDR1 and CDR2 from the germline V gene are GTSNPN and SVGIG (reference sequence). CDR3 sequence reads: CAWKGVTGGGYGYTF. The CDR3 DNA reads TGTGCCTGGAAAGGGGTGACAGGGGGAGGCTATGGCTACACCTTC.

The gene calls are TRBV13 and TRBJ2-5; 10 nucleotides match TRBD2. The CDR3 is made up of 15 amino acids. Germline loops: CDR1 PRHDT, CDR2 FYEKMQ (reference sequence). With 5 bases clipped from V and 1 base from J, the junction kept 4 bases outside the gene matches. Here the CDR3 reads CASSPIAGGQETQYF. Here the CDR3 DNA reads TGTGCCAGCAGCCCCATAGCGGGGGGCCAAGAGACCCAGTACTTC.

This chain connects TRBV12-5 to TRBJ2-4; D gene unclear. The CDR3 runs to 14 residues. CDR1 and CDR2 (germline): LGHNT, FRNRAP. The V end lost 3 bases, the J end lost 1 base, and 7 bases lay between the germline ends. The CDR3 is CASGFLSAKNIQYF. CDR3 nucleotides: TGTGCTAGTGGTTTCCTGTCCGCCAAAAACATTCAGTACTTC.

The table lists this clone with many counts. The chain employs TRBV4-1 and TRBJ2-5; D gene uncertain. Germline V CDR1 and CDR2: MGHRA, YSYEKL. Trimming took 1 base from V and 5 from J, leaving 14 bases between them. This CDR3 comprises 15 residues. CDR3 loop: CASSQVRSWLETQYF. In DNA, the CDR3 is TGCGCCAGCAGCCAAGTACGGAGTTGGCTGGAGACCCAGTACTTC.

This chain links TRBV28 with TRBJ2-7; TRBD1 aligns across 7 bases. There are 14 residues in the CDR3. Germline CDR1 MDHEN, CDR2 SYDVKM. Losses at the gene ends were 4 bases for V and 6 bases for J; bases not matched to a gene: 9. The DNA for the CDR3 is TGTGCCAGCAGTTCCCTGACAGGGAGAAGCGAGCAGTACTTC. Translation: CASSSLTGRSEQYF.